What follows is one T cell receptor (beta chain) and its context. Its matching antigen is unknown. Clones were sequenced by immunoSEQ multiplex PCR, and TCRdb holds only the in-frame ones, with some missing. The table lists about 96,000 clones, 90% of them singletons. The source of the sample is a study of T cell responses to AZD1222 COVID-19 vaccine. General study results and limits: Sampling captured repertoires only after the peak T cell response.

This CDR3 comprises 14 residues. The ends were cut back, 0 bases at V and 9 bases at J, with 13 bases in the middle. The V gene's germline CDR1 is SGDLS and CDR2 YYNGEE. The origin of this receptor is an adult in good health. The sample was peripheral blood, taken on day 0 of AZD1222 vaccination. This chain joins TRBV9 and TRBJ2-1; the D gene is possibly TRBD2 (5 bases). CDR3 bases: TGTGCCAGCAGCGTAGCTACAGCGGTAGGTGAGCAGTTCTTC. This codes for CASSVATAVGEQFF.